This T cell receptor beta chain is from a study of blood T cell repertoires in COVID-19. On the study more broadly: Acute and convalescent COVID-19 specimens originated in the United States, Italy and Spain. The cDNA or gDNA used as material had been derived from T cells, B-cell-depleted T cells, or PBMCs.

As handled by the study authors: Amplification of reference gene primers was used by the study to estimate nucleated cell counts. Assay: immunoSEQ multiplex PCR; the TCRdb copy retains only in-frame clones and omits some. The V and J calls and clone size come from that table; D and trimming were worked out from the DNA. The sample yields some 250,000 clones, around 81% seen once. Germline CDR1 LGHNA, CDR2 YNFKEQ. CDR3 size: 14 residues. V was clipped by 2 bases and J by 2 bases, with 9 bases between them. Seattle cases were enrolled at active infection and followed longitudinally. The clonotype comes from a woman older than 75 with COVID-19, enrolled during active disease. The chain uses TRBV4-2 and TRBJ2-5, with D maybe TRBD1 (6 bases). The specimen was peripheral blood. CDR3 loop: CASSQWTAQETQYF. The CDR3 coding sequence is TGTGCCAGCAGCCAATGGACAGCGCAAGAGACCCAGTACTTC.